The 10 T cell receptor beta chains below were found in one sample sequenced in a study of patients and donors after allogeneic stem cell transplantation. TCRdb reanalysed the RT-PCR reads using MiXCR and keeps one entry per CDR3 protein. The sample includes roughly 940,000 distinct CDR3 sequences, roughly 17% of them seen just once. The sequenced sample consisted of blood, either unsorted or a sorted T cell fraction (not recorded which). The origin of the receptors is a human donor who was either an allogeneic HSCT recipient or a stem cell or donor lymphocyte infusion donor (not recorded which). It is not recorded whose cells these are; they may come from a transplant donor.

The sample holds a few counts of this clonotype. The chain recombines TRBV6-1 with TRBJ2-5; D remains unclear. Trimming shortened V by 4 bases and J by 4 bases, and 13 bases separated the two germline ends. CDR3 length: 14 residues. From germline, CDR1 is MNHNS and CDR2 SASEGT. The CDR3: CASSAFSLAETQYF. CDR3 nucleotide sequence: TGTGCCAGCAGTGCTTTCAGTTTAGCAGAGACCCAGTACTTC.

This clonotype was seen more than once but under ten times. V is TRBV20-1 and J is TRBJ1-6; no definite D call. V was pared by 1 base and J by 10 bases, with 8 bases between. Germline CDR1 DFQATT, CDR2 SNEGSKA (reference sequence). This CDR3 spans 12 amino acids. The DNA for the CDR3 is TGCAGTGCTAGAGTCCGGGTGTCACCCCTCCACTTT. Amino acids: CSARVRVSPLHF.

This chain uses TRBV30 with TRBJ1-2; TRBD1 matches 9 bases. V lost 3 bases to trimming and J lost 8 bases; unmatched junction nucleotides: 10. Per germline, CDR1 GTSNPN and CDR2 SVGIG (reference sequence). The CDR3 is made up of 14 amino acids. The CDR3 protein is CAWRTPGTGSGYTF. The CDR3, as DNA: TGTGCCTGGAGGACACCTGGGACAGGGAGCGGCTACACCTTC.

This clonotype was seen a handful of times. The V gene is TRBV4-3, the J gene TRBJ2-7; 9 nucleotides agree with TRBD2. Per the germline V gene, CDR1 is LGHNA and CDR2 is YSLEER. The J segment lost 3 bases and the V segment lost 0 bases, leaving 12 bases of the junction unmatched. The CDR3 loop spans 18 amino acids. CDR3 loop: CASSQDDPGLALGYEQYF. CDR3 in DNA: TGCGCCAGCAGCCAAGACGATCCGGGACTAGCTTTAGGCTACGAGCAGTACTTC.

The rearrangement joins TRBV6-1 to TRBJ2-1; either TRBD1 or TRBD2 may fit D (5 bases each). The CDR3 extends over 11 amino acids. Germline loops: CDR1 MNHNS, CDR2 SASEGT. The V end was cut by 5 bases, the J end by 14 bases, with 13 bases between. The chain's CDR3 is CASSSGPVEFF. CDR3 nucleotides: TGTGCCAGCAGTTCGGGGCCCGTGGAGTTCTTC.

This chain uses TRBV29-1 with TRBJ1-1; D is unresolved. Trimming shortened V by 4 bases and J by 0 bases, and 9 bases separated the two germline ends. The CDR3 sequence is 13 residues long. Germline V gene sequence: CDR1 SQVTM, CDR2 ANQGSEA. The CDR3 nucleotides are TGCAGCGTTGCCTTCGGGGTGAACACTGAAGCTTTCTTT. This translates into CSVAFGVNTEAFF.

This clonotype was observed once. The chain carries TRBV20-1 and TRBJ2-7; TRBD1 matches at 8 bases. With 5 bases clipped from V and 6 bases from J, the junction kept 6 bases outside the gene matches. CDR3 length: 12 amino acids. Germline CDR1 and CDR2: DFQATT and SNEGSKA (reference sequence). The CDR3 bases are TGCAGTGCTGGACAGGGAGTCCGCGAGCAGTACTTC. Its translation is CSAGQGVREQYF.

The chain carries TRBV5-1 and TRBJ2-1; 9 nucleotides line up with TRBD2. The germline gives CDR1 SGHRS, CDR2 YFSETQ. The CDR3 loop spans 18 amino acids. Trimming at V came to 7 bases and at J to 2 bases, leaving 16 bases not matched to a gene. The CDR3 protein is CASSDSGGPNPAYNEQFF. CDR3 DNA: TGCGCCAGCTCCGATAGCGGGGGCCCTAACCCGGCCTACAATGAGCAGTTCTTC.

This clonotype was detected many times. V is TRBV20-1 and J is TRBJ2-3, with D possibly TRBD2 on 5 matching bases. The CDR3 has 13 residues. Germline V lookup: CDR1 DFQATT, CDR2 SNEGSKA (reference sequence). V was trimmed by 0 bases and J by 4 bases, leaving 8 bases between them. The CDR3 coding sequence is TGCAGTGCTAGAGATTGGGAGTCAGATACGCAGTATTTT. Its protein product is CSARDWESDTQYF.

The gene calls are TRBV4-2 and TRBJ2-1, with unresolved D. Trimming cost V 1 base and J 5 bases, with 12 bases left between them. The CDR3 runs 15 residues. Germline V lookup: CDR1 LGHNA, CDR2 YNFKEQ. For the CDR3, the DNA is TGTGCCAGCAGCCAAGTAGCAGCTATCCACAATGAGCAGTTCTTC. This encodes CASSQVAAIHNEQFF.